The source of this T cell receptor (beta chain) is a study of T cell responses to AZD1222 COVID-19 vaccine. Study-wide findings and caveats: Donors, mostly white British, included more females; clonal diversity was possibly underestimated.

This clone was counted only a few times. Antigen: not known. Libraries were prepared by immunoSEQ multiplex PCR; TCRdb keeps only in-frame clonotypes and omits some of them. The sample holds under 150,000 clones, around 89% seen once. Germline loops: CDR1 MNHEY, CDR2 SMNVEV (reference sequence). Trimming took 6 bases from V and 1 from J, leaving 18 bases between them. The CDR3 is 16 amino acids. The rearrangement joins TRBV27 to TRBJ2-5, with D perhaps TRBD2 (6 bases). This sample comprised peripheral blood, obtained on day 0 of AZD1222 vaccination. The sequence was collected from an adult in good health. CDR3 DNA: TGTGCCAGCAGCATCCGGCGGGGAACAATCCAAGAGACCCAGTACTTC. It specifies CASSIRRGTIQETQYF.